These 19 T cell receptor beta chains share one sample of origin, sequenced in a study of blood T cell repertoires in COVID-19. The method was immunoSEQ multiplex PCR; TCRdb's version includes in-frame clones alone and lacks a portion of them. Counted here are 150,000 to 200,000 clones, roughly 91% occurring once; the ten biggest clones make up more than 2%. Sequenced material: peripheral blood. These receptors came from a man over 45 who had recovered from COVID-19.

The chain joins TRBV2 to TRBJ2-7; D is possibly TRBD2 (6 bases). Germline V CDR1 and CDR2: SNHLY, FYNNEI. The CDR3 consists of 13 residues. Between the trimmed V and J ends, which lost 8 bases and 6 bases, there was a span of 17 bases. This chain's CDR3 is CASRDSRFSEQYF. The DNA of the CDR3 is TGTGCCAGCCGGGACTCCCGATTTAGCGAGCAGTACTTC.

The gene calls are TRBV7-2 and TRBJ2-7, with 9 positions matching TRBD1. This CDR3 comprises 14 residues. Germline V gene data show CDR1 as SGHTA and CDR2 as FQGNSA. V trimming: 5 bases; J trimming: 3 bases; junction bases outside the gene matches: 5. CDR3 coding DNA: TGTGCCAGCAGCCTAGGACAGGGGATCTACGAGCAGTACTTC. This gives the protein CASSLGQGIYEQYF.

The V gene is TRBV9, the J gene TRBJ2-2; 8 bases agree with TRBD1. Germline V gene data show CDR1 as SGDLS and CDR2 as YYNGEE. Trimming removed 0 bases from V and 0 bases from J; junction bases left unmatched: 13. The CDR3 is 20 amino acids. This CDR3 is CASSVGAGGRAPANTGELFF. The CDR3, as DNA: TGTGCCAGCAGCGTAGGGGCAGGGGGCCGAGCCCCTGCGAACACCGGGGAGCTGTTTTTT.

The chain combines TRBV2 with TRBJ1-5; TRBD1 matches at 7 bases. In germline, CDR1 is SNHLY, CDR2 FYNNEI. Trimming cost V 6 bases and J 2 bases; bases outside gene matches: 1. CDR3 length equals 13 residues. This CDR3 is CASRGQGNQPQHF. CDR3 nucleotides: TGTGCCAGCAGAGGACAGGGCAATCAGCCCCAGCATTTT.

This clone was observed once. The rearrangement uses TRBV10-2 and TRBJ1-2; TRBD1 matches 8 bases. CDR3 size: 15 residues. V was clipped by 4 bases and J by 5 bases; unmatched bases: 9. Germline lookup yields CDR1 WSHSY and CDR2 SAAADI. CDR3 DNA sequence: TGCGCCAGCAGTGCTGCAGGGGGCGCCTCTTATGGCTACACCTTC. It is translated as CASSAAGGASYGYTF.

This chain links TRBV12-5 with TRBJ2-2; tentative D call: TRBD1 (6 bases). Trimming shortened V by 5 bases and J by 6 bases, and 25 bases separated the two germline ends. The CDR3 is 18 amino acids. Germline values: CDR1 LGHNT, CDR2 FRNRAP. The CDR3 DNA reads TGTGCTAGTGGTGCCCCACCCTCCGGGACATCGTGGGCCGGGGAGCTGTTTTTT. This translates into CASGAPPSGTSWAGELFF.

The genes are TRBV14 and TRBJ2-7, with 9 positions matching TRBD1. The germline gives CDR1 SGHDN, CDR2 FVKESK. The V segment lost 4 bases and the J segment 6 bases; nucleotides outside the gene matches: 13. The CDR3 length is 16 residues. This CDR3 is CASSLTTGTGRREQYF. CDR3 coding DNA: TGTGCCAGCAGCCTAACCACCGGGACAGGGAGGCGCGAGCAGTACTTC.

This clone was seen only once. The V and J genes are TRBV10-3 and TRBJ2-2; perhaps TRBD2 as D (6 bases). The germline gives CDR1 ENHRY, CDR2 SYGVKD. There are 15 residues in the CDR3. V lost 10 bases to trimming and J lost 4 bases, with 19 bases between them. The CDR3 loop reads CATAGWEDLTGELFF. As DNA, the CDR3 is TGTGCCACCGCGGGTTGGGAGGACCTCACCGGGGAGCTGTTTTTT.

CDR3 sequence: CASSWDRAYYNEQFF. Written as DNA, the CDR3 is TGTGCCAGCAGTTGGGACAGGGCTTACTACAATGAGCAGTTCTTC. The chain carries TRBV7-2 and TRBJ2-1; 9 bases are a match to TRBD1. The CDR3 is 15 residues long. The germline CDR1 and CDR2 sequences are SGHTA and FQGNSA. The V segment lost 6 bases and the J segment 3 bases; nucleotides outside the gene matches: 6. The complete variable domain, with remaining parts taken from reference TRBV7-2 and TRBJ2-1, reads GAGVSQSPSNKVTEKGKDVELRCDPISGHTALYWYRQSLGQGLEFLIYFQGNSAPDKSGLPSDRFSAERTGGSVSTLTIQRTQQEDSAVYLCASSWDRAYYNEQFFGPGTRLTVL.

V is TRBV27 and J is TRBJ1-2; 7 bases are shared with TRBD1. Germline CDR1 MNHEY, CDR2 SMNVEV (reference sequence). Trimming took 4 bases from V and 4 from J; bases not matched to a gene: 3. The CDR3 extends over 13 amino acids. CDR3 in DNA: TGTGCCAGCAGTTACAGACAGGGCTATGGCTACACCTTC. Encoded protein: CASSYRQGYGYTF.

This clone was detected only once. CDR3 in amino acids: CASSPLPGRANEQYF. The CDR3 DNA reads TGCGCCAGCAGCCCTCTCCCCGGGAGGGCCAATGAGCAGTACTTC. V gene TRBV5-1 combines with J gene TRBJ2-7, with 8 bases identical to TRBD2. This CDR3 region has 15 residues. After removal of 4 bases from V and 7 bases from J, the junction contained 13 bases not matched to a gene. Germline V CDR1 and CDR2: SGHRS, YFSETQ.

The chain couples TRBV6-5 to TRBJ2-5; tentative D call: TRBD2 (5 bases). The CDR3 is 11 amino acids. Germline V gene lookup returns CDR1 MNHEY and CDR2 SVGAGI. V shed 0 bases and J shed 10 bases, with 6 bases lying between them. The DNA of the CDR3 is TGTGCCAGCAGTTACTCGGAGGTCCAGTACTTC. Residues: CASSYSEVQYF.

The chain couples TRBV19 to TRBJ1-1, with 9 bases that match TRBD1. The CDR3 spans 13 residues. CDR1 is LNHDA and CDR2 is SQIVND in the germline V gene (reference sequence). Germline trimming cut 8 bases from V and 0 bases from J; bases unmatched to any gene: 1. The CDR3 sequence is CASGDRVNTEAFF. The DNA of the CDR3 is TGTGCCAGTGGGGACAGGGTGAACACTGAAGCTTTCTTT.

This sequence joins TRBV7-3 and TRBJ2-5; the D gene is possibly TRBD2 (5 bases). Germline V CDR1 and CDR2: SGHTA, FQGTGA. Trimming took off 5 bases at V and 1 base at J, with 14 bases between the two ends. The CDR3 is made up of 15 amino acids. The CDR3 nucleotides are TGTGCCAGCAGCCCAAACCGAGGGCGCCAAGAGACCCAGTACTTC. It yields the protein CASSPNRGRQETQYF.

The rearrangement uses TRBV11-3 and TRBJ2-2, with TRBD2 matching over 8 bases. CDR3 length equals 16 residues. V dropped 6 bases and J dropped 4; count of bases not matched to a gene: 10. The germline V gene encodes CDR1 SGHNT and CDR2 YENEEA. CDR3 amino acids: CASRHREGSSTGELFF. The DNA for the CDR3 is TGTGCCAGCAGGCACCGGGAGGGGTCGAGCACCGGGGAGCTGTTTTTT.

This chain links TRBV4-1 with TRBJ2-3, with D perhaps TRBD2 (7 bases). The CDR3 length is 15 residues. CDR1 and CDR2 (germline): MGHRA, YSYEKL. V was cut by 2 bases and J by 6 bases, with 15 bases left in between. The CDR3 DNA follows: TGCGCCAGCAGCCAATCAGGTTCGGGGGGCGATACGCAGTATTTT. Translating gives CASSQSGSGGDTQYF.

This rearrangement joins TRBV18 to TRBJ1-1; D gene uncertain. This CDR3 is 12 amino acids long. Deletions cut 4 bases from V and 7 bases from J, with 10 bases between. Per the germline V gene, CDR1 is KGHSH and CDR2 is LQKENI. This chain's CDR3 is CASSQGLFEAFF. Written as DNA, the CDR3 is TGTGCCAGCTCACAAGGACTGTTTGAAGCTTTCTTT.

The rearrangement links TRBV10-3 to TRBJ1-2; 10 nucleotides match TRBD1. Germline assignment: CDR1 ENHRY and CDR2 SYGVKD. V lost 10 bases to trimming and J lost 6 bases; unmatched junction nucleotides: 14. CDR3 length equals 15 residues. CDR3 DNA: TGTGCCAGCCGGGGGGGACAGGGGCCCGCGGATGGCTACACCTTC. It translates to CASRGGQGPADGYTF.

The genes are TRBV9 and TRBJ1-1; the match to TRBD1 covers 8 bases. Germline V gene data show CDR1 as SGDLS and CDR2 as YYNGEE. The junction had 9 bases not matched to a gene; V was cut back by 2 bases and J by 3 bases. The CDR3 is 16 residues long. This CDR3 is CASSVLTGAQDTEAFF. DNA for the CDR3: TGTGCCAGCAGCGTGCTGACAGGGGCCCAAGACACTGAAGCTTTCTTT.